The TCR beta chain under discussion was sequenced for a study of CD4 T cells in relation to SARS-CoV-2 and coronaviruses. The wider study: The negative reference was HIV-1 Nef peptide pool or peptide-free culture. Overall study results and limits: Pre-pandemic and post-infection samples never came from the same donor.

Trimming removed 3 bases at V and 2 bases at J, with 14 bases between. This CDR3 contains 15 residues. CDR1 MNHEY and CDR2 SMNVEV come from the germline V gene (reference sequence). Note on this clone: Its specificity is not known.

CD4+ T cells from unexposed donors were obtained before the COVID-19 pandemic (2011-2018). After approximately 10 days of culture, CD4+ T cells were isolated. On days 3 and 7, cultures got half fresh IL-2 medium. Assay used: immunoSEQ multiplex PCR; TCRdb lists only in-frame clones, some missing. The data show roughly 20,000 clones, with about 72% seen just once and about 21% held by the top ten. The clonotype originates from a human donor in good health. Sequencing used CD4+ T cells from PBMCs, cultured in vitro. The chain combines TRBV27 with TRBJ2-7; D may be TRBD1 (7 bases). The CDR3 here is CASSLGRDRPYEQYF. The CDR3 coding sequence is TGTGCCAGCAGTTTGGGGCGGGACAGACCCTACGAGCAGTACTTC.